This entry features one T cell receptor (beta chain) sequence. As yet, its antigen is unknown. The data originate from a study of CD8 T cells in ankylosing spondylitis. Study-wide results and limits: Clones tied to disease were said to be significantly enriched in matched ankylosing spondylitis synovial fluid. Researchers report that disease-linked clones proved CD8+ and relatively rare in peripheral blood. Seemingly distinctive of ankylosing spondylitis blood was a TCR beta motif formed by eight highly homologous variants. Previously reported in reactive arthritis synovial fluid and blood were some of the motif variants.

Germline V gene sequence: CDR1 SGHRS, CDR2 YFSETQ. The ends lost 4 bases at V and 6 bases at J; junction bases unmatched: 4. CDR3 length: 15 amino acids. Libraries of TCR beta came from quantitative 5'-RACE with molecular barcodes. TCRdb reprocessed the 5' RACE reads via MiXCR and lists one record per CDR3 protein. The sample consists of fewer than 750,000 distinct CDR3 sequences, around 20% of them appearing once. Sequencing used blood, either unsorted or a sorted T cell fraction (not recorded which). The sequence was collected from a male donor with ankylosing spondylitis. The chain employs TRBV5-1 and TRBJ2-2; 12 nucleotides agree with TRBD2. CDR3 nucleotide sequence: TGCGCCAGCAGCGTGACTAGCGGGGGTCCCGGGGAGCTGTTTTTT. Translation: CASSVTSGGPGELFF.